This T cell receptor (beta chain) was obtained from a study of neurological immune-mediated disorders (dated by TCRdb to about 2019). In terms of the full investigation: Peripheral blood TCR-beta repertoires from patients with HTLV-I-associated myelopathy (HAM/TSP), patients with multiple sclerosis, and healthy controls were compared in the study using UMI-based sequencing. The approximately 110 TCR-beta libraries covered PBMC samples along with longitudinal samples, technical triplicates, and paired sorted CD4+ and CD8+ T-cell subsets. Each longitudinal HAM/TSP and healthy donor was sampled at 3 time-points spaced at roughly 3-40 month intervals. The cohort included 60 to 75 subjects: about 14 with HAM/TSP, some 34 with multiple sclerosis, and 20 healthy controls.

cDNA was synthesized by template-switch 5'RACE using a primer carrying a 10-nucleotide random unique molecular identifier by which each TCR transcript was tagged. Over 200 million TCR-beta sequences, covering 15-18 subjects, were produced in each sequencing run. Total RNA was extracted with the RNeasy kit. The KAPA Real-time Library Amplification kit was used to amplify TCR-beta VDJ regions with primers for the TCR constant region and the 5'RACE anchor. A first PCR added sample indexes and Illumina adaptors, and a second PCR then raised library yield. After purification with Ampure beads, the TCR product of roughly 650 bp was size-selected on a 2% E-gel SizeSelection system. Before pooling, library quality was assessed on a Bioanalyzer, concentration was determined with Qubit, and library quantification was performed with the Kapa Library Quantification kit. An Illumina HiSeq 2500 was used to sequence the libraries paired-end at 2 x 150 bp. To increase sequence diversity, about 25-30% phiX was spiked into each library pool. In the source study's methods: The quality-filtered reads were processed with the UMI-based MiGEC pipeline, whose error correction step removed more than 75% of the raw TCR sequences. VDJ genes were aligned to IMGT germline references, and each clonotype was defined by a unique CDR3 amino acid sequence together with V-J genes. VDJtools evaluated clonal expansion, Shannon diversity and CDR3 relatedness (CalcPairwiseDistances, ClusterSamples); CLCbio workbench built phylogenetic trees. Using coefficient-of-variation modelling across technical triplicates, the study counted a clone as expanded if it had at least 8 unique UMIs. The raw public reads went through TCRdb reprocessing: fastp at Q25, MiXCR clone calling, in-frame beta chains kept. Rows with a matching CDR3 protein are joined into one entry that keeps the most common DNA and genes. The V and J calls shown here were made by TCRdb, not taken from the authors' results. This sample lists fewer than 50,000 distinct CDR3 sequences; 9.5% to 15% were detected once. 9% of the sample is in the top ten clones.

What the authors observed across the whole study: No identical CDR3 amino acid sequences were shared among expanded clones across subjects, suggesting private TCR-beta repertoires in all groups. TCR clonal expansion was greatest in HAM/TSP patients and smallest in MS patients, who ranked below even healthy controls.

The sample's time point label is to be understood as: longitudinal time-point 3. For unsorted PBMC libraries, 2 million PBMCs were used after storage in RNAlater at -80 degrees C until RNA extraction. Peripheral blood was subjected to Ficoll-Hypaque density gradient centrifugation to isolate PBMCs, which were then cryopreserved in liquid nitrogen. Trimming takes 0 bases from V and 1 base from J, and the germline ends sit 6 bases apart. The germline V gene supplies CDR1 MNHNS and CDR2 SASEGT. The CDR3 runs 14 amino acids, cysteine and phenylalanine included. Solely the CDR3 DNA is kept, with 42 bases framed from the first base. This clonotype appeared many times. It has no known antigen specificity. Base qualities are missing; no much larger clone stands one base away.

The sequenced sample was PBMCs. The sequence links TRBV6-1 to TRBJ1-1; the D gene remains uncertain. The sequence was collected from a male donor with HTLV-1-associated myelopathy (HAM/TSP). The nucleotide sequence is TGTGCCAGCAGTGAAGCGCCTGGGAACACTGAAGCTTTCTTT. Translation gives CASSEAPGNTEAFF.